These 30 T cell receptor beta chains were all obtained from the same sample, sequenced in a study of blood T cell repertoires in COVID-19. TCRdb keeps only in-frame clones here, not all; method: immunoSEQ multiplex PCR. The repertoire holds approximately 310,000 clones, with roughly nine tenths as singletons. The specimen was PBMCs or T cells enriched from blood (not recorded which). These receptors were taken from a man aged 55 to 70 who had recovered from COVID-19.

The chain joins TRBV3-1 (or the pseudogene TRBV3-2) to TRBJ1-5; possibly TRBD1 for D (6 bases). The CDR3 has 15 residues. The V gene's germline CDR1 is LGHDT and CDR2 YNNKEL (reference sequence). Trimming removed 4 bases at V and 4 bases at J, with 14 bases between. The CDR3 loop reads CASSLSTGWNQPQHF. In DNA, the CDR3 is TGTGCCAGCAGCCTCTCTACAGGGTGGAATCAGCCCCAGCATTTT.

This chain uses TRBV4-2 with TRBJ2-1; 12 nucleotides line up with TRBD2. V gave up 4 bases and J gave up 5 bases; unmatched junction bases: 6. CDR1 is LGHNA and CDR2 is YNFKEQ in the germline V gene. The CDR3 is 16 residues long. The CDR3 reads CASSRGTSGPDNEQFF. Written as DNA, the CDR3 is TGTGCCAGCAGCCGAGGGACTAGCGGGCCCGACAATGAGCAGTTCTTC.

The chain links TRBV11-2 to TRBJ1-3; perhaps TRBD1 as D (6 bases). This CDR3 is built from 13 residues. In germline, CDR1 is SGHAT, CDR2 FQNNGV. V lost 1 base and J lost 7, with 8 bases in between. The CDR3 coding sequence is TGTGCCAGCAGCTTAGGGACAGTGAACACCATATATTTT. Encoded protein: CASSLGTVNTIYF. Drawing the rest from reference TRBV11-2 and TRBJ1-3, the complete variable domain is EAGVAQSPRYKIIEKRQSVAFWCNPISGHATLYWYQQILGQGPKLLIQFQNNGVVDDSQLPKDRFSAERLKGVDSTLKIQPAKLEDSAVYLCASSLGTVNTIYFGEGSWLTVV.

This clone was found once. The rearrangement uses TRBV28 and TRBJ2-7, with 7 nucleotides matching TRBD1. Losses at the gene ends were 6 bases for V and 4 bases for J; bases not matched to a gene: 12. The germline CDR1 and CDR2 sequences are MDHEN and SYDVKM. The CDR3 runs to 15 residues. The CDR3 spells CASSSTGTVTYEQYF. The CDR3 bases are TGTGCCAGCAGCAGTACCGGGACAGTGACTTACGAGCAGTACTTC. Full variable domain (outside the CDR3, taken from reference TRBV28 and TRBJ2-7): DVKVTQSSRYLVKRTGEKVFLECVQDMDHENMFWYRQDPGLGLRLIYFSYDVKMKEKGDIPEGYSVSREKKERFSLILESASTNQTSMYLCASSSTGTVTYEQYFGPGTRLTVT.

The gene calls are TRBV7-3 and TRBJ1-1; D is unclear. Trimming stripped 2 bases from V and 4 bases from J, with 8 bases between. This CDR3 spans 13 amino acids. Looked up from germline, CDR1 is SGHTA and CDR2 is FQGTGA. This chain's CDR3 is CASSLVYSTEAFF. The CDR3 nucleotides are TGTGCCAGCAGCTTAGTCTACTCCACTGAAGCTTTCTTT.

CDR3 loop: CAISESTGGNTIYF. In DNA form, the CDR3 reads TGTGCCATCAGTGAGTCGACAGGGGGCAACACCATATATTTT. The rearrangement uses TRBV10-3 and TRBJ1-3, with 10 bases that match TRBD1. Per the germline V gene, CDR1 is ENHRY and CDR2 is SYGVKD. The ends lost 0 bases at V and 7 bases at J; junction bases unmatched: 0. There are 14 residues in the CDR3.

The chain's CDR3 is CASSLSPREGEKLFF. The CDR3 nucleotides read TGCGCCAGCAGCCTTTCTCCCAGGGAGGGTGAAAAACTGTTTTTT. The chain employs TRBV4-1 and TRBJ1-4, with D possibly TRBD1 on 5 matching bases. The V end was cut by 4 bases, the J end by 7 bases, with 16 bases between. The CDR3 contains 15 residues. Germline V gene data show CDR1 as MGHRA and CDR2 as YSYEKL.

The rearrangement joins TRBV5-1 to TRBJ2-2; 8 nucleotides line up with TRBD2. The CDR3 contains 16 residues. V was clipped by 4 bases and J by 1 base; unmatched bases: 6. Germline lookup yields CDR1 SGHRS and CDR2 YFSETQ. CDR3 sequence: CASSTTSAMNTGELFF. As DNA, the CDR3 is TGCGCCAGCAGCACGACTAGCGCAATGAACACCGGGGAGCTGTTTTTT.

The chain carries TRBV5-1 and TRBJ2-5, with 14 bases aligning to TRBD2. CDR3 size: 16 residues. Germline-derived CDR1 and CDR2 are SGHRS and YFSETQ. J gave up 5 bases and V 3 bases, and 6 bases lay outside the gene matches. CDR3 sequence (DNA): TGCGCCAGCAGCTACCCGGGACTAGCGGGAGTCGAGACCCAGTACTTC. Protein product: CASSYPGLAGVETQYF.

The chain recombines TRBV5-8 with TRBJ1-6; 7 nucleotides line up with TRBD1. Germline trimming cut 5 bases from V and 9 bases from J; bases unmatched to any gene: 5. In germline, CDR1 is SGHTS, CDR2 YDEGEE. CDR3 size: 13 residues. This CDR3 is CASSYTGVSPLHF. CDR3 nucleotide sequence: TGTGCCAGCAGTTACACAGGGGTTTCACCCCTCCACTTT.

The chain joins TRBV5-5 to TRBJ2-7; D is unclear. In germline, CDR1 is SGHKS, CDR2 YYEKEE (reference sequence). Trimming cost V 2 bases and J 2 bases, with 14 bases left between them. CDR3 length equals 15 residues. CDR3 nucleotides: TGTGCCAGCAGCTTTCGTCCAGATCAAACCTACGAGCAGTACTTC. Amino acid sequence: CASSFRPDQTYEQYF.

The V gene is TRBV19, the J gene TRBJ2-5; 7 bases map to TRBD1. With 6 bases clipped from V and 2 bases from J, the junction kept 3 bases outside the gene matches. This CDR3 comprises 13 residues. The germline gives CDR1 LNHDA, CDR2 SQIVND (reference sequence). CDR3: CASSDRAQETQYF. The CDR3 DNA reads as TGTGCCAGTAGCGACAGGGCACAAGAGACCCAGTACTTC.

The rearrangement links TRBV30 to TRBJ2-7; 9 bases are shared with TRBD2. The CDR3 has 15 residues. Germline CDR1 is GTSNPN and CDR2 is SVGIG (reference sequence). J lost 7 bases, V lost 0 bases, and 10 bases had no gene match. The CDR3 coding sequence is TGTGCCTGGAGTGTAAAGGTAGCGGGAGTCGAAGAGCAGTACTTC. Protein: CAWSVKVAGVEEQYF.

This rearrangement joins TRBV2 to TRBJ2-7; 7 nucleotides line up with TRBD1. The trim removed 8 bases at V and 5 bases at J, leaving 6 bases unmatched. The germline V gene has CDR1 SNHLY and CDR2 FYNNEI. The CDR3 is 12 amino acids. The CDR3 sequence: CASGWTGNEQYF. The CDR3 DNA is TGTGCCAGCGGCTGGACAGGCAACGAGCAGTACTTC.

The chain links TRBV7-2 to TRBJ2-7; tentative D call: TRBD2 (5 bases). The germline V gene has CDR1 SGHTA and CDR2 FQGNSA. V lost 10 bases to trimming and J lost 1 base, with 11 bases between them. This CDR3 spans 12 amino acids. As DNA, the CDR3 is TGTGCCACCAGGACGGGATCCTACGAGCAGTACTTC. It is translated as CATRTGSYEQYF.

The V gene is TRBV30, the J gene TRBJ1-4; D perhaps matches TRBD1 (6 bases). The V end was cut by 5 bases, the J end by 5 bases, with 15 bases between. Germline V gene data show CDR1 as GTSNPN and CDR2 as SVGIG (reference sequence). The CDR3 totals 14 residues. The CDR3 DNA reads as TGTGCCTGGTTTTACAGGGCAAACAATGAAAAACTGTTTTTT. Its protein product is CAWFYRANNEKLFF.

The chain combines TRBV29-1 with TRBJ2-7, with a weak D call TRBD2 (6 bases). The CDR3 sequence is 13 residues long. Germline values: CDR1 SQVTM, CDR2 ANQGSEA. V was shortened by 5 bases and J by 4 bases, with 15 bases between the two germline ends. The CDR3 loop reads CSVRTGEWYEQYF. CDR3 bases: TGCAGCGTTCGGACGGGAGAGTGGTACGAGCAGTACTTC.

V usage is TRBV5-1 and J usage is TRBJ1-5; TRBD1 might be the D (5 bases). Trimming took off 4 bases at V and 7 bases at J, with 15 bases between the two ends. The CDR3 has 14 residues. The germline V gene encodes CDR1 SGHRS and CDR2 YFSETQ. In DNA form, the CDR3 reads TGCGCCAGCAGCCCTGGGGGGGGGAAGCAGCCCCAGCATTTT. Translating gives CASSPGGGKQPQHF.

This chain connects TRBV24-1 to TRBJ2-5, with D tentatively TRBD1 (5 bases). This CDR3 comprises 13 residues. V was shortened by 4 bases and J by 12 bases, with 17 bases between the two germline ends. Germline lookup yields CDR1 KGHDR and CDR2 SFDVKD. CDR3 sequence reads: CATSEPVLTVKYF. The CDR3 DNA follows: TGTGCCACCAGTGAGCCCGTCTTGACAGTTAAGTACTTC.

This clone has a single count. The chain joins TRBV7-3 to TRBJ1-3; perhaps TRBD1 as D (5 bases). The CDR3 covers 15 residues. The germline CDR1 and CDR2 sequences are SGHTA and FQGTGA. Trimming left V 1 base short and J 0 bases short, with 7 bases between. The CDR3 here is CASSLMGGSGNTIYF. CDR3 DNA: TGTGCCAGCAGCTTAATGGGGGGCTCTGGAAACACCATATATTTT.

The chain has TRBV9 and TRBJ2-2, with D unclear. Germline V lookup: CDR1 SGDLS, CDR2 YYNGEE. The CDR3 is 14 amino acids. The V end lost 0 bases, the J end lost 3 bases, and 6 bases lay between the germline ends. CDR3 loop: CASSVVLDTGELFF. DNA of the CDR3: TGTGCCAGCAGCGTAGTTCTCGACACCGGGGAGCTGTTTTTT.

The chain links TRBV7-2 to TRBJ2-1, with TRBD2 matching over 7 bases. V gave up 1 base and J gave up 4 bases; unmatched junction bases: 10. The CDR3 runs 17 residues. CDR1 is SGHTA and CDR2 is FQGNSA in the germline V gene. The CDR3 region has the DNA TGTGCCAGCAGCTTAGGGGGTCCGGGACTACAGTACAATGAGCAGTTCTTC. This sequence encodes CASSLGGPGLQYNEQFF.

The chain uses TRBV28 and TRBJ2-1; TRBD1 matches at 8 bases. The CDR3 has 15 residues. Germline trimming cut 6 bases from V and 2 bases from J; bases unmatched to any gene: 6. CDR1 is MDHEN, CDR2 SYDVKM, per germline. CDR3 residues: CASRQGVLAYNEQFF. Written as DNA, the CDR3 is TGTGCCAGCAGACAGGGGGTCCTTGCCTACAATGAGCAGTTCTTC.

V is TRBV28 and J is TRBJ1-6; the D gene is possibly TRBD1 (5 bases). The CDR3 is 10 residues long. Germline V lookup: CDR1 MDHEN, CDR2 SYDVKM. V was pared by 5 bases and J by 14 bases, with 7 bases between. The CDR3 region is CASSGGTLHF. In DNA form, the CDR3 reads TGTGCCAGCAGTGGGGGGACCCTCCACTTT. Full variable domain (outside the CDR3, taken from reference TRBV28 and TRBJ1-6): DVKVTQSSRYLVKRTGEKVFLECVQDMDHENMFWYRQDPGLGLRLIYFSYDVKMKEKGDIPEGYSVSREKKERFSLILESASTNQTSMYLCASSGGTLHFGNGTRLTVT.

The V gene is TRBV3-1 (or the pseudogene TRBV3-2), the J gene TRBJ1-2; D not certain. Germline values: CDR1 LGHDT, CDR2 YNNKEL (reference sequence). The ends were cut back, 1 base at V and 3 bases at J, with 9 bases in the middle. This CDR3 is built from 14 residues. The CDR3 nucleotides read TGTGCCAGCAGCCAAGGAGGTCAAGACTATGGCTACACCTTC. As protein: CASSQGGQDYGYTF.

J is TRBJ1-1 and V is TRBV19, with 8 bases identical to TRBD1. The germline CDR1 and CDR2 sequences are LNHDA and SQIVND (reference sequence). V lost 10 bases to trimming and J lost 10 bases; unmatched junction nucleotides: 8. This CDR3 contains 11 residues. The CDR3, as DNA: TGTGCCACCTCCGACAGGGGCAGAGCTTTCTTT. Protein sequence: CATSDRGRAFF. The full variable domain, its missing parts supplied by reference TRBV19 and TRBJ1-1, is DGGITQSPKYLFRKEGQNVTLSCEQNLNHDAMYWYRQDPGQGLRLIYYSQIVNDFQKGDIAEGYSVSREKKESFPLTVTSAQKNPTAFYLCATSDRGRAFFGQGTRLTVV.

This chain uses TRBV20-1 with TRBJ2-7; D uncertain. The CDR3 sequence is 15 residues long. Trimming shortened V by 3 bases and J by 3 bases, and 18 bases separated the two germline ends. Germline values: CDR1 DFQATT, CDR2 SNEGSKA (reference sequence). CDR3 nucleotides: TGCAGTGCTAGTTCCCCCAGAACGAATCACTACGAGCAGTACTTC. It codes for CSASSPRTNHYEQYF.

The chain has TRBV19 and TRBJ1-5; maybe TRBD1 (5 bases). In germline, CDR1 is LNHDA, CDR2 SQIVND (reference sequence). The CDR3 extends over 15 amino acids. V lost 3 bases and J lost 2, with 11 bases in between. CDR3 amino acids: CASSMFVQGNQPQHF. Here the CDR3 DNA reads TGTGCCAGTAGTATGTTTGTACAGGGCAATCAGCCCCAGCATTTT.

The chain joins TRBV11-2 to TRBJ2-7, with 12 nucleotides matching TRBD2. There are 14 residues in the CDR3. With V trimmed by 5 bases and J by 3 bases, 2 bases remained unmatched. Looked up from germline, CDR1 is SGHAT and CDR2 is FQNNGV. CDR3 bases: TGTGCCAGCAGCCGGACTAGCGGGATCTACGAGCAGTACTTC. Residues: CASSRTSGIYEQYF. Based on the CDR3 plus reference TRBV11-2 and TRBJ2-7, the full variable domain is EAGVAQSPRYKIIEKRQSVAFWCNPISGHATLYWYQQILGQGPKLLIQFQNNGVVDDSQLPKDRFSAERLKGVDSTLKIQPAKLEDSAVYLCASSRTSGIYEQYFGPGTRLTVT.

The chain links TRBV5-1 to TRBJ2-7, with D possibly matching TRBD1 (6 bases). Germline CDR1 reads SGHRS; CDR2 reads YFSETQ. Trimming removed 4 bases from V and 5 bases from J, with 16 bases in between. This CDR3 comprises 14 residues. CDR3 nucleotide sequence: TGCGCCAGCAGCACACCACAGGGTTCCCACGAGCAGTACTTC. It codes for CASSTPQGSHEQYF.